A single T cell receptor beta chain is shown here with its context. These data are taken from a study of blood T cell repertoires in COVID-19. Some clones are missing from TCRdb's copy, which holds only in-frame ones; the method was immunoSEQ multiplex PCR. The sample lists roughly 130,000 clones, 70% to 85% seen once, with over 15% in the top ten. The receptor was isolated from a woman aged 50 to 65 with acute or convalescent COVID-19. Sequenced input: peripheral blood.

The CDR3 region has the DNA TGTGCCAGTAGCCCTGACCCGCGGACAGGGTTTGGCTATGGCTACACCTTC. This gives the protein CASSPDPRTGFGYGYTF. V is TRBV19 and J is TRBJ1-2; 8 bases align to TRBD1. V was clipped by 6 bases and J by 4 bases; unmatched bases: 16. The CDR3 is 17 amino acids. The germline V gene encodes CDR1 LNHDA and CDR2 SQIVND (reference sequence).